The rows below give T cell receptor beta chains drawn from one sample of a study of T cell repertoires in cytomegalovirus infection. TCRdb re-derived calls from the reads in MiXCR, one entry per CDR3 protein. The repertoire consists of more than 650,000 distinct CDR3 sequences, with about a third occurring once and the leading ten covering under 3.5%. Sequenced: PBMCs. The receptors come from a human donor in good health (CMV status not recorded). Some clones in this sample may be carry-over from other donors' samples. CDR3s include the opening cysteine and the closing phenylalanine or tryptophan. A D gene is named only where the DNA matches it firmly. A clone size is listed for some rows: how often the clone was seen (once, few, many), or a class if it is expanded.

size: few; V: TRBV28; D: TRBD1; CDR3: CASSTGTGGSGELFF
size: -; V: TRBV12-3/TRBV12-4; D: -; CDR3: CASSLDNWTPAYNEQFF
size: many; V: TRBV7-9; D: -; CDR3: CATGARSGANVLTF
size: -; V: TRBV4-1; D: -; CDR3: CASRPNKSPAEDFF
size: many; V: TRBV11-3; D: -; CDR3: CASSLGYGEAFF
size: -; V: TRBV6-5; D: TRBD1; CDR3: CASSYWDPRTGGTQYF
size: few; V: TRBV7-8; D: -; CDR3: CASSSMIAGELFF
size: -; V: TRBV19; D: -; CDR3: CASSTLYTHGHSYEQYF
size: many; V: TRBV14; D: -; CDR3: CASSRGTNEKLFF
size: few; V: TRBV11-2; D: -; CDR3: CASSSAASSYNEQFF
size: -; V: TRBV19; D: -; CDR3: CASSIVSVTGVPPRMIYYGYTF
size: many; V: TRBV11-2; D: TRBD1; CDR3: CASSLDRGRNGYTF
size: once; V: TRBV28; D: TRBD2; CDR3: CASSSWTSRLNTGELFF
size: -; V: TRBV7-2; D: TRBD1; CDR3: CASILYPTGASQPQHF
size: -; V: TRBV6-2/TRBV6-3; D: -; CDR3: CASSKGRINQPQHF
size: -; V: TRBV6-1; D: TRBD1; CDR3: CASRYGTGRLIGEQYF
size: many; V: TRBV7-9; D: TRBD1; CDR3: CASSSPNRGYYEQYF
size: -; V: TRBV19; D: TRBD1; CDR3: CASSSSAGGRGNTEAFF
size: -; V: TRBV28; D: -; CDR3: CASSLGPFGELFF
size: -; V: TRBV27; D: TRBD1; CDR3: CASRKQGASGNTIYF
size: -; V: TRBV7-3; D: -; CDR3: CASSSGIRKTEAFF
size: -; V: TRBV20-1; D: TRBD1; CDR3: CSARLDRGPRATNEKLFF
size: few; V: TRBV20-1; D: TRBD2; CDR3: CSAQLAGAASKNIQYF
size: -; V: TRBV4-2; D: TRBD2; CDR3: CASSQEGGGGRTGELFF
size: few; V: TRBV4-1; D: TRBD1; CDR3: CASTPTGLNTEAFF
size: -; V: TRBV27; D: -; CDR3: CASSTRQREFF
size: few; V: TRBV5-1; D: -; CDR3: CASSSDGSGSYTF
size: few; V: TRBV2; D: -; CDR3: CASSESLAREQFF
size: -; V: TRBV19; D: TRBD1; CDR3: CASIITPTGGNTEAFF
size: few; V: TRBV4-1; D: -; CDR3: CASSQDPLEGELHNEQFF
size: -; V: TRBV5-6; D: -; CDR3: CASSLRKGNLGNPPQHF
size: many; V: TRBV7-6; D: -; CDR3: CASSLGKQADNEQFF
size: few; V: TRBV7-6; D: -; CDR3: CASSLGQLNGGYTF
size: -; V: TRBV6-5; D: -; CDR3: CASSYGAGELFF
size: -; V: TRBV5-3; D: -; CDR3: CAMGTAPTGELFF
size: -; V: TRBV20-1; D: -; CDR3: CSARRMGDVGELFF
size: few; V: TRBV10-3; D: -; CDR3: CAISPGQYTGELFF
size: -; V: TRBV20-1; D: TRBD2; CDR3: CSARDFLAGRSYEQYF
size: -; V: TRBV27; D: -; CDR3: CASSFWGSSNQPQHF
size: -; V: TRBV5-1; D: -; CDR3: CASSAQGYTDTQYF
size: -; V: TRBV5-8; D: TRBD1; CDR3: CASSRQGQGQETQYF
size: -; V: TRBV29-1; D: -; CDR3: CSVAGNANTGELFF
size: -; V: TRBV6-1; D: -; CDR3: CASIAGVFTGELFF
size: many; V: TRBV7-2; D: -; CDR3: CASSLEIEHTYEQYF
size: -; V: TRBV7-8; D: TRBD1; CDR3: CASSSTGVRGTEAFF